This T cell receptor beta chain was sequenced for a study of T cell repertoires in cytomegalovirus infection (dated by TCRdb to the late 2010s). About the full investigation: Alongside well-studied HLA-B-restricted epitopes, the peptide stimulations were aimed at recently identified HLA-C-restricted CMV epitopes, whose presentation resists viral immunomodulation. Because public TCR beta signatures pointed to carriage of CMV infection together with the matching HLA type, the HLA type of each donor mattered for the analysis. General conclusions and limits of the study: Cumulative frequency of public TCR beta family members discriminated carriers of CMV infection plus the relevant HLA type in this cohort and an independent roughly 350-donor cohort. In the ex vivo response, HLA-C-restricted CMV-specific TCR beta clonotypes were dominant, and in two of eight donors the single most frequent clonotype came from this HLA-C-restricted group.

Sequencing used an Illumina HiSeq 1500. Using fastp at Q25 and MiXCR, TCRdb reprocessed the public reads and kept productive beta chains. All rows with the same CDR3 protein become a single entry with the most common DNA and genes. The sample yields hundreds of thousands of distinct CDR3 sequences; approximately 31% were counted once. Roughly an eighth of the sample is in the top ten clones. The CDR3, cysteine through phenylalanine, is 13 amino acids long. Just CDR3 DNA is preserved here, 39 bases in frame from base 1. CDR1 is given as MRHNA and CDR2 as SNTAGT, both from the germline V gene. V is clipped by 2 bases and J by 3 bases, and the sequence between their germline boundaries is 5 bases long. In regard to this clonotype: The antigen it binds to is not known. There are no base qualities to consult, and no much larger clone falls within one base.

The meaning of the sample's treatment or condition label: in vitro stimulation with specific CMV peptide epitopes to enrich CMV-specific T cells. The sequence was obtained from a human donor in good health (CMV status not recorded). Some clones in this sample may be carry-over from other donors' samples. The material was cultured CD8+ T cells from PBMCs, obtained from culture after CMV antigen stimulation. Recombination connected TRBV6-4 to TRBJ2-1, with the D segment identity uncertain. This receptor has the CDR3 CASSDTFYNEQFF. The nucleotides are TGTGCCAGCAGTGACACTTTCTACAATGAGCAGTTCTTC.